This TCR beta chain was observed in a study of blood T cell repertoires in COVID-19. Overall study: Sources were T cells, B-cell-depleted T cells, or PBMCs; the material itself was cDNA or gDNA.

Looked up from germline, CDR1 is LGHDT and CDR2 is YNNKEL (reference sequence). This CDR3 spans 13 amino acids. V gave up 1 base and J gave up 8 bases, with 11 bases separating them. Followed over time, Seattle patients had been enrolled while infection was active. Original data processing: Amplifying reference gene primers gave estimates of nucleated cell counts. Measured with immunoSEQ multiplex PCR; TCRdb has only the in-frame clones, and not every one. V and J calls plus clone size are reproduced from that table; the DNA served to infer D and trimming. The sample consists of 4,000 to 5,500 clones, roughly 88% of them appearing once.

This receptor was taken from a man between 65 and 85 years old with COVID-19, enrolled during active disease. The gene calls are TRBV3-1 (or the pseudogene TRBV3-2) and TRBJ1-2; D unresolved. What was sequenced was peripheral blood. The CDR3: CASSQGTAGGYTF. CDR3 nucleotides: TGTGCCAGCAGCCAAGGGACGGCGGGAGGCTACACCTTC.